Listed here are 9 T cell receptor beta chains from one sample, sequenced in a study of OX40 agonist ivuxolimab in advanced cancers. TCRdb's copy holds only in-frame clones and misses some; the assay was immunoSEQ multiplex PCR. Of some 20,000 clones listed, under 90% are singletons. The input for sequencing was CD4+ or CD8+ T cells sorted from blood, taken in a trial of the OX40 agonist ivuxolimab. All receptors come from an adult with an advanced solid tumor such as melanoma, head and neck, liver or kidney cancer.

DNA for the CDR3: TGTGCCAGCAGCTTAGCGCTGAGCAAAAGTAGGACTGAAGCTTTCTTT. Translating it yields CASSLALSKSRTEAFF. The chain links TRBV7-9 to TRBJ1-1; D unresolved. Germline V gene sequence: CDR1 SEHNR, CDR2 FQNEAQ (reference sequence). The CDR3 runs 16 residues. V was clipped by 0 bases and J by 5 bases, with 16 bases between them.

J is TRBJ2-1 and V is TRBV7-3; 11 positions match TRBD2. The CDR3 is 15 amino acids. CDR1 and CDR2 (germline): SGHTA, FQGTGA. The V and J ends lost 5 bases and 10 bases, in that order; junction bases with no gene match: 10. This CDR3 reads CASSTLSGGAGEQFF. CDR3 coding DNA: TGTGCCAGCAGCACCCTTAGCGGGGGGGCGGGAGAGCAGTTCTTC.

The chain is built from TRBV27 and TRBJ2-1; TRBD2 matches at 9 bases. Losses at the gene ends were 5 bases for V and 10 bases for J; bases not matched to a gene: 12. The CDR3 sequence is 15 residues long. The germline CDR1 and CDR2 sequences are MNHEY and SMNVEV (reference sequence). CDR3 in amino acids: CASSPAGGRAGEQFF. CDR3 DNA: TGTGCCAGCAGTCCAGCGGGCGGGAGGGCCGGGGAGCAGTTCTTC.

V is TRBV18 and J is TRBJ2-3; 7 bases agree with TRBD1. The CDR3 totals 16 residues. J gave up 1 base and V 3 bases, and 7 bases lay outside the gene matches. The V gene's germline CDR1 is KGHSH and CDR2 LQKENI. The CDR3 nucleotides read TGTGCCAGCTCACCGACAGGGTACGGGGGCACAGATACGCAGTATTTT. This codes for CASSPTGYGGTDTQYF.

The CDR3 DNA is TGTGCCAGCAGTGACTCGTCCGCCTCTGGGGCCAACGTCCTGACTTTC. It translates to CASSDSSASGANVLTF. The chain combines TRBV6-4 with TRBJ2-6; D remains unclear. Germline CDR1 and CDR2: MRHNA and SNTAGT. CDR3 size: 16 residues. Trimming took off 0 bases at V and 0 bases at J, with 6 bases between the two ends.

The chain uses TRBV19 and TRBJ1-2, with D perhaps matching TRBD1 (5 bases). Germline V gene sequence: CDR1 LNHDA, CDR2 SQIVND (reference sequence). Trimming cost V 1 base and J 2 bases, with 11 bases left between them. The CDR3 loop spans 15 amino acids. In nucleotides, the CDR3 is TGTGCCAGTAGTATAGGGGGGACCCGGAACTATGGCTACACCTTC. Its protein is CASSIGGTRNYGYTF.

This clone has just one count. The chain recombines TRBV18 with TRBJ1-1; D may be TRBD1 (6 bases). V lost 2 bases to trimming and J lost 0 bases, with 10 bases between them. The CDR3 loop spans 15 amino acids. Germline CDR1 reads KGHSH; CDR2 reads LQKENI. CDR3 coding DNA: TGTGCCAGCTCACCAGGTACAGGGATGAACACTGAAGCTTTCTTT. Translated: CASSPGTGMNTEAFF.

The chain links TRBV13 to TRBJ2-1, with a tentative D call TRBD2 (6 bases). There are 17 residues in the CDR3. Trimming removed 5 bases from V and 2 bases from J, with 19 bases in between. The germline gives CDR1 PRHDT, CDR2 FYEKMQ (reference sequence). CDR3 residues: CASSPGGLETTYNEQFF. The CDR3 nucleotides read TGTGCCAGCAGCCCCGGGGGTCTAGAGACAACCTACAATGAGCAGTTCTTC.

This chain links TRBV6-8 with TRBJ1-6, with 8 bases identical to TRBD1. The CDR3 spans 15 residues. J was trimmed by 6 bases and V by 9 bases; bases with no gene match: 10. CDR1 and CDR2 from the germline V gene are MNHGY and SAAAGT. The CDR3 sequence is CARSRGLRSNSPLHF. The CDR3 DNA reads TGTGCCAGGTCCAGGGGGCTCCGATCTAATTCACCCCTCCACTTT.